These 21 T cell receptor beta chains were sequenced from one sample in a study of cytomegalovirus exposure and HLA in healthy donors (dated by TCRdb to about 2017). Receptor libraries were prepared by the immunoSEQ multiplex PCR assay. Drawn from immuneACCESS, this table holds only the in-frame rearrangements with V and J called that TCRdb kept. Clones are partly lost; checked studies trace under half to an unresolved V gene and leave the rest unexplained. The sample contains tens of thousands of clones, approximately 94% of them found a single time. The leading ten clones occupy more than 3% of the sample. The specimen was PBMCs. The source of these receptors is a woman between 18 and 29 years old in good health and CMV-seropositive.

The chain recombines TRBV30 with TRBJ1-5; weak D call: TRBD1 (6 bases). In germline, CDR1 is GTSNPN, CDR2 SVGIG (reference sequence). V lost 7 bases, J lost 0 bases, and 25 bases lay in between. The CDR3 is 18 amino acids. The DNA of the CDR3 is TGTGCCTATTCAGGCGACAGGAGTACCGCCTATAGCAATCAGCCCCAGCATTTT. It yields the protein CAYSGDRSTAYSNQPQHF. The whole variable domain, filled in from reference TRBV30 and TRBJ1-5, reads SQTIHQWPATLVQPVGSPLSLECTVEGTSNPNLYWYRQAAGRGLQLLFYSVGIGQISSEVPQNLSASRPQDRQFILSSKKLLLSDSGFYLCAYSGDRSTAYSNQPQHFGDGTRLSIL.

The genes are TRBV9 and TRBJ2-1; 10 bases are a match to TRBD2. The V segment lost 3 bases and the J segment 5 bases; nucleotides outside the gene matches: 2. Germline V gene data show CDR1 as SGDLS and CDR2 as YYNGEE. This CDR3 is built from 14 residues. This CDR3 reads CASSAGLADNEQFF. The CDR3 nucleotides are TGTGCCAGCAGCGCCGGACTAGCGGACAATGAGCAGTTCTTC.

This chain's CDR3 is CASSQDLENGELFF. CDR3 sequence (DNA): TGTGCCAGCAGCCAAGATCTCGAGAACGGGGAGCTGTTTTTT. The chain employs TRBV4-2 and TRBJ2-2; no definite D call. Trimming left V 0 bases short and J 7 bases short, with 9 bases between. Per the germline V gene, CDR1 is LGHNA and CDR2 is YNFKEQ. This CDR3 has 14 residues.

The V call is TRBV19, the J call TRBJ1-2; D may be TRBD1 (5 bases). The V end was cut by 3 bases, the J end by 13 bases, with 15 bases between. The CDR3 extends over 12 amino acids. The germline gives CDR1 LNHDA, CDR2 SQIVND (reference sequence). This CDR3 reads CASSMIERTSTF. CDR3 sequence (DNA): TGTGCCAGTAGTATGATAGAAAGGACATCCACCTTC.

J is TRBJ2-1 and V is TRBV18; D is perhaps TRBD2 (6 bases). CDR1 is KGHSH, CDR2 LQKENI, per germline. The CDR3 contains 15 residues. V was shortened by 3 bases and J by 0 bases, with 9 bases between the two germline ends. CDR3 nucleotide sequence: TGTGCCAGCTCACCGGGACTTCCCTCCTACAATGAGCAGTTCTTC. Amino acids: CASSPGLPSYNEQFF. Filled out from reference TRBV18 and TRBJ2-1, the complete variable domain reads NAGVMQNPRHLVRRRGQEARLRCSPMKGHSHVYWYRQLPEEGLKFMVYLQKENIIDESGMPKERFSAEFPKEGPSILRIQQVVRGDSAAYFCASSPGLPSYNEQFFGPGTRLTVL.

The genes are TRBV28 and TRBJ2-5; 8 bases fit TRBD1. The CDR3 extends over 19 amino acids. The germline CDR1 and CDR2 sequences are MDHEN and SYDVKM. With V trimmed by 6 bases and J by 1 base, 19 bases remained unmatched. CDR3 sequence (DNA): TGTGCCAGCAGCCCGCGAACAGGGGGAACCCAAACTCTCCAAGAGACCCAGTACTTC. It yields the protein CASSPRTGGTQTLQETQYF.

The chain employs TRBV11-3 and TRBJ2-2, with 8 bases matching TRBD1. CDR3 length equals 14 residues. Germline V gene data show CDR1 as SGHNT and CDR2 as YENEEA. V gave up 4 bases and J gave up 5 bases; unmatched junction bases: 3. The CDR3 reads CASSWRQGTGELFF. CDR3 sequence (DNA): TGTGCCAGCAGCTGGAGACAGGGGACCGGGGAGCTGTTTTTT.

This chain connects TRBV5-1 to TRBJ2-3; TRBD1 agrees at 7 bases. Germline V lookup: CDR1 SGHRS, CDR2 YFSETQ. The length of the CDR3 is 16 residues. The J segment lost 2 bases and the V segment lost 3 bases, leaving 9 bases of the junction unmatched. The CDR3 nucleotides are TGCGCCAGCAGCTCAAGCCCGGGACAGAACACAGATACGCAGTATTTT. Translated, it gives CASSSSPGQNTDTQYF. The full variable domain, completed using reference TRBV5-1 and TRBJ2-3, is KAGVTQTPRYLIKTRGQQVTLSCSPISGHRSVSWYQQTPGQGLQFLFEYFSETQRNKGNFPGRFSGRQFSNSRSEMNVSTLELGDSALYLCASSSSPGQNTDTQYFGPGTRLTVL.

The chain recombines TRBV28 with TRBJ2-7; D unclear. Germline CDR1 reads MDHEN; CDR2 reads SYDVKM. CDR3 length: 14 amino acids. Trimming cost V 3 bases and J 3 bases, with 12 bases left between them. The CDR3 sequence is CASSFGRRNYEQYF. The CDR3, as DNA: TGTGCCAGCAGTTTCGGCCGGAGAAACTACGAGCAGTACTTC.

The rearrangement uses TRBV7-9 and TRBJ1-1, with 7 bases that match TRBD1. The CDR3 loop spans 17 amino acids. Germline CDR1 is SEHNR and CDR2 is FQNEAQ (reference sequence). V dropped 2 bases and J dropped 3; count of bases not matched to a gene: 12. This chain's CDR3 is CASSLKGAGLLDTEAFF. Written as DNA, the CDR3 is TGTGCCAGCAGCTTAAAGGGGGCAGGGTTGTTGGACACTGAAGCTTTCTTT.

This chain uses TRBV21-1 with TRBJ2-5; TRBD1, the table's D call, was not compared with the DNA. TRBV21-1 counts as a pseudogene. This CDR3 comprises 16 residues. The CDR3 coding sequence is TGTGCCAGCAGGTCAACAGTACCCTGCTATGGGGAGACCCAGTACTTC. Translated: CASRSTVPCYGETQYF.

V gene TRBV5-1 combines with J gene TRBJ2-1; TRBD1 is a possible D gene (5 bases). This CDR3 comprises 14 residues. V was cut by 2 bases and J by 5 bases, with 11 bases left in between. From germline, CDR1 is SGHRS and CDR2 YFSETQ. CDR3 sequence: CASSFQPGNNEQFF. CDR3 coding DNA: TGCGCCAGCAGCTTCCAGCCAGGGAACAATGAGCAGTTCTTC.

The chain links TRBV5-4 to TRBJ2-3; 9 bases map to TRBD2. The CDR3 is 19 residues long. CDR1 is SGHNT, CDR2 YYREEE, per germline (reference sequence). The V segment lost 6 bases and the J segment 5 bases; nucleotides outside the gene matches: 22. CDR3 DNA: TGTGCCAGCACAACCTCCGGAGGGTTAGCGGGGGCCTCCGGAGATACGCAGTATTTT. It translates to CASTTSGGLAGASGDTQYF.

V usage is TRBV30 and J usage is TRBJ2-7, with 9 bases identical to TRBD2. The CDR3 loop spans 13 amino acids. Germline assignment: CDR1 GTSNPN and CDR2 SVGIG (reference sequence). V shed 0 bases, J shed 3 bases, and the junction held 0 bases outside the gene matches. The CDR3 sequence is CAWSVAGGYEQYF. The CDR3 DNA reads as TGTGCCTGGAGTGTAGCGGGGGGCTACGAGCAGTACTTC.

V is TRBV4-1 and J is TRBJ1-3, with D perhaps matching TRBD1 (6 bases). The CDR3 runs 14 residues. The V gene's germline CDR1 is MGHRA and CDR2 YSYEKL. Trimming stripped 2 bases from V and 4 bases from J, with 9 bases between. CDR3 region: CASSQQGYGNTIYF. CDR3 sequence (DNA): TGCGCCAGCAGCCAACAGGGGTACGGAAACACCATATATTTT.

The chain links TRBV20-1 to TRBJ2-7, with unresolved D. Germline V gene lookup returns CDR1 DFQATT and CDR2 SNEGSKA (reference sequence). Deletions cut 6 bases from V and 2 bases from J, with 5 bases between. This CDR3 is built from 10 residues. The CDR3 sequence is CSAQTYEQYF. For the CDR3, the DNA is TGCAGTGCCCAGACCTACGAGCAGTACTTC.

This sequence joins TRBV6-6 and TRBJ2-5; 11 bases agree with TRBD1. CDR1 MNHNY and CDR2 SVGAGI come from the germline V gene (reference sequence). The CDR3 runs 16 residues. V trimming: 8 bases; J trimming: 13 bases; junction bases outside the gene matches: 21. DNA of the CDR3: TGTGCCAGCGCGCCCGTGGGACAGGGGGGAGACCCAGGGGGGTACTTC. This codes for CASAPVGQGGDPGGYF.

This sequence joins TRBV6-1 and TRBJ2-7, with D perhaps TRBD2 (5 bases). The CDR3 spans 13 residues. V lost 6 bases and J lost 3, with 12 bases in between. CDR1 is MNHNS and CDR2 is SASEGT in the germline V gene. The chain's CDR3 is CASRDSEFYEQYF. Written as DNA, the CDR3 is TGTGCCAGCAGGGATAGCGAGTTCTACGAGCAGTACTTC.

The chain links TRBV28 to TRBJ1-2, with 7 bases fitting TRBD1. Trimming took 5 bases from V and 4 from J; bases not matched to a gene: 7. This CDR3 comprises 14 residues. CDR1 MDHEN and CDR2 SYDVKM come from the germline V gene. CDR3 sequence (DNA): TGTGCCAGCAGTGCCCCGGGACAGTTCTATGGCTACACCTTC. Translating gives CASSAPGQFYGYTF.

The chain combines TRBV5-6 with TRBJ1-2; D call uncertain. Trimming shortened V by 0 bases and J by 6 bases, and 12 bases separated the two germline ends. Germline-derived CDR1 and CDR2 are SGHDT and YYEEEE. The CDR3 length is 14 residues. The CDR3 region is CASSLGGSENGYTF. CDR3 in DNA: TGTGCCAGCAGCTTGGGTGGGAGCGAGAATGGCTACACCTTC.

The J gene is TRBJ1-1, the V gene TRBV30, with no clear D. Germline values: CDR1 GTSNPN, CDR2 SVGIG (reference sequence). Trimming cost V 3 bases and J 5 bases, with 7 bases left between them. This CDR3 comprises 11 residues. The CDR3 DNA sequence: TGTGCCTGGAGCCCGCGAACTGAAGCTTTCTTT. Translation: CAWSPRTEAFF.